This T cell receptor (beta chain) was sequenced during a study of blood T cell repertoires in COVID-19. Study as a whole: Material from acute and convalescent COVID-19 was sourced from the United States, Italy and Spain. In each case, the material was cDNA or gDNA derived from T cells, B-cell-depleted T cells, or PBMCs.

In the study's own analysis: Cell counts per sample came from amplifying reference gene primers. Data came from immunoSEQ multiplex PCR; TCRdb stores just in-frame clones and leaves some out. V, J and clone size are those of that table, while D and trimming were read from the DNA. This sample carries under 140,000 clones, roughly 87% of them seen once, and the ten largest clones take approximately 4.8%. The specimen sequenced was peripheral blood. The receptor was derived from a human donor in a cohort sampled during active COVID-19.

The CDR3 sequence is CSVAGLGYGYTF. The DNA of the CDR3 is TGCAGCGTCGCGGGACTAGGCTATGGCTACACCTTC. The chain is built from TRBV29-1 and TRBJ1-2; possibly TRBD1 for D (5 bases). The CDR3 is 12 amino acids. Germline values: CDR1 SQVTM, CDR2 ANQGSEA. The V end lost 6 bases, the J end lost 4 bases, and 12 bases lay between the germline ends.